One sample yielded the 19 T cell receptor beta chains listed below, sequenced in a study. Sequenced by immunoSEQ multiplex PCR; TCRdb stores in-frame clones only, minus some. The sample lists 45,000 to 55,000 clones; approximately 93% were seen once. Sequencing input: PBMCs. The receptors come from a middle-aged man with rheumatoid arthritis.

This sequence joins TRBV27 and TRBJ2-7; 9 bases line up with TRBD1. The CDR3 length is 16 residues. Germline values: CDR1 MNHEY, CDR2 SMNVEV (reference sequence). The V segment lost 6 bases and the J segment 2 bases; nucleotides outside the gene matches: 11. The chain's CDR3 is CASSPWGGQGAYEQYF. CDR3 coding DNA: TGTGCCAGCAGCCCATGGGGGGGACAGGGAGCCTACGAGCAGTACTTC.

V and J are TRBV19 and TRBJ1-1; TRBD1 agrees at 9 bases. Per the germline V gene, CDR1 is LNHDA and CDR2 is SQIVND (reference sequence). The ends lost 5 bases at V and 4 bases at J; junction bases unmatched: 5. The CDR3 is 14 residues long. CDR3 loop: CASSATGGRTEAFF. DNA of the CDR3: TGTGCCAGTAGTGCAACAGGGGGCCGCACTGAAGCTTTCTTT.

The chain uses TRBV11-3 and TRBJ2-7; D may be TRBD2 (6 bases). The germline V gene has CDR1 SGHNT and CDR2 YENEEA. V was shortened by 5 bases and J by 7 bases, with 15 bases between the two germline ends. The length of the CDR3 is 13 residues. The CDR3 DNA reads TGTGCCAGCAGCCGATCCTTACGGGAGGAGCAGTACTTC. Amino acids: CASSRSLREEQYF.

The chain has TRBV5-5 and TRBJ2-2; D is possibly TRBD2 (6 bases). The CDR3 is made up of 16 amino acids. From germline, CDR1 is SGHKS and CDR2 YYEKEE (reference sequence). Trimming pared 4 bases from V and 6 bases from J, leaving 19 bases between. The CDR3 sequence is CASSPTYVRDSGELFF. In DNA form, the CDR3 reads TGTGCCAGCAGCCCGACTTACGTGAGGGACTCCGGGGAGCTGTTTTTT. The entire variable domain, with the rest obtained from reference TRBV5-5 and TRBJ2-2, is as follows: DAGVTQSPTHLIKTRGQQVTLRCSPISGHKSVSWYQQVLGQGPQFIFQYYEKEERGRGNFPDRFSARQFPNYSSELNVNALLLGDSALYLCASSPTYVRDSGELFFGEGSRLTVL.

J is TRBJ1-5 and V is TRBV15, with D tentatively TRBD1 (5 bases). The CDR3 runs 13 residues. Germline CDR1 LNHNV, CDR2 YYDKDF (reference sequence). Trimming shortened V by 5 bases and J by 3 bases, and 8 bases separated the two germline ends. The CDR3 sequence: CATSGTVNQPQHF. Here the CDR3 DNA reads TGTGCCACCAGCGGGACCGTCAATCAGCCCCAGCATTTT.

V usage is TRBV21-1 and J usage is TRBJ1-5; TRBD1 was called by the table and not checked on the DNA. TRBV21-1 is recorded as a pseudogene. The CDR3 covers 14 residues. The CDR3 is CASSKGRARQPQHF. CDR3 nucleotide sequence: TGTGCCAGCAGCAAGGGCAGGGCCCGTCAGCCCCAGCATTTT.

This CDR3 is CASSSDRYQETQYF. In DNA form, the CDR3 reads TGTGCCAGCAGTTCCGACAGGTACCAAGAGACCCAGTACTTC. V is TRBV7-2 and J is TRBJ2-5, with D perhaps matching TRBD1 (6 bases). CDR1 is SGHTA, CDR2 FQGNSA, per germline. Trimming removed 6 bases at V and 0 bases at J, with 11 bases between. CDR3 length equals 14 residues.

This chain links TRBV30 with TRBJ2-7; TRBD2 matches 10 bases. The J segment lost 7 bases and the V segment lost 0 bases, leaving 6 bases of the junction unmatched. Per germline, CDR1 GTSNPN and CDR2 SVGIG (reference sequence). CDR3 length: 14 amino acids. The CDR3 DNA reads TGTGCCTGGAGTGTAGGGGGACTAGCGCGGGAGCAGTACTTC. Amino acids: CAWSVGGLAREQYF.

V gene TRBV23-1 combines with J gene TRBJ2-4, with 8 bases that match TRBD1. TRBV23-1 qualifies as an ORF whose function is uncertain. This CDR3 is built from 14 residues. The V gene end was trimmed by 2 bases and the J gene end by 8 bases; junction bases not matched to a gene: 5. CDR3 residues: CASSQPDRVDIQYF. As DNA, the CDR3 is TGCGCCAGCAGTCAACCGGACAGGGTAGACATTCAGTACTTC.

The table lists this clone with a few counts. The chain has TRBV15 and TRBJ2-7; a possible D gene is TRBD2 (6 bases). Per germline, CDR1 LNHNV and CDR2 YYDKDF (reference sequence). V lost 0 bases, J lost 7 bases, and 16 bases lay in between. CDR3 length: 15 residues. The CDR3 is CATSRETRASGEQYF. The CDR3 DNA sequence: TGTGCCACCAGCAGAGAAACTAGGGCCAGCGGGGAGCAGTACTTC.

Of note for this clone: Different DNA sequences within this sample yield the same CDR3. The chain joins TRBV27 to TRBJ2-7; D not certain. Germline values: CDR1 MNHEY, CDR2 SMNVEV (reference sequence). V was trimmed by 4 bases and J by 4 bases, leaving 5 bases between them. The CDR3 has 11 residues. This CDR3 reads CASSSPYEQYF. For the CDR3, the DNA is TGTGCCAGCAGTTCCCCGTACGAGCAGTACTTC.

The table lists this clone with a count of one. This chain uses TRBV11-2 with TRBJ1-1, with a weak D call TRBD1 (5 bases). V shed 5 bases and J shed 4 bases, with 20 bases lying between them. Germline V CDR1 and CDR2: SGHAT, FQNNGV. CDR3 length: 16 amino acids. This CDR3 reads CASSAPIRQGSTEAFF. The CDR3, as DNA: TGTGCCAGCAGCGCCCCCATCCGGCAGGGCTCCACTGAAGCTTTCTTT.

V usage is TRBV7-2 and J usage is TRBJ1-5, with unresolved D. Per germline, CDR1 SGHTA and CDR2 FQGNSA. V lost 1 base and J 1 base, leaving 11 bases between the germline ends. This CDR3 has 16 amino acids. The CDR3 reads CASSLDGRWSNQPQHF. Here the CDR3 DNA reads TGTGCCAGCAGCTTAGATGGGCGGTGGAGCAATCAGCCCCAGCATTTT. The complete variable domain, with remaining parts taken from reference TRBV7-2 and TRBJ1-5, reads GAGVSQSPSNKVTEKGKDVELRCDPISGHTALYWYRQSLGQGLEFLIYFQGNSAPDKSGLPSDRFSAERTGGSVSTLTIQRTQQEDSAVYLCASSLDGRWSNQPQHFGDGTRLSIL.

V gene TRBV6-5 combines with J gene TRBJ2-1, with 7 bases identical to TRBD2. The CDR3 totals 13 residues. Per the germline V gene, CDR1 is MNHEY and CDR2 is SVGAGI. V lost 7 bases, J lost 4 bases, and 4 bases stayed unmatched. The CDR3 coding sequence is TGTGCCAGCACAAGCGGGGCATACAATGAGCAGTTCTTC. Translating gives CASTSGAYNEQFF.

The gene calls are TRBV23-1 and TRBJ1-5; 11 bases line up with TRBD1. TRBV23-1 counts as an open reading frame of uncertain function. V lost 4 bases and J lost 5; bases outside the gene matches: 7. This CDR3 region has 16 residues. The CDR3 region is CASSPGQGASYQPQHF. CDR3 in DNA: TGCGCCAGCAGTCCCGGACAGGGGGCGTCTTATCAGCCCCAGCATTTT.

This rearrangement joins TRBV6-5 to TRBJ1-3, with D uncertain. This CDR3 has 14 amino acids. Germline V CDR1 and CDR2: MNHEY, SVGAGI. The V end was cut by 10 bases, the J end by 3 bases, with 16 bases between. The CDR3 sequence is CAIQPSFFGNTIYF. The CDR3 bases are TGTGCCATCCAGCCCAGTTTTTTTGGAAACACCATATATTTT.

The genes are TRBV12-5 and TRBJ1-1, with D uncertain. Per germline, CDR1 LGHNT and CDR2 FRNRAP. Between the trimmed V and J ends, which lost 6 bases and 4 bases, there was a span of 9 bases. The CDR3 contains 12 residues. The CDR3 loop reads CASGAESTEAFF. The CDR3 region has the DNA TGTGCTAGTGGCGCTGAAAGCACTGAAGCTTTCTTT.

This chain uses TRBV2 with TRBJ1-1; 9 bases are a match to TRBD1. V trimming: 6 bases; J trimming: 0 bases; junction bases outside the gene matches: 5. CDR1 and CDR2 from the germline V gene are SNHLY and FYNNEI. The CDR3 covers 15 residues. CDR3 coding DNA: TGTGCCAGCAGGGCTGGACAGGGGATGAACACTGAAGCTTTCTTT. Residues: CASRAGQGMNTEAFF.

The CDR3 bases are TGTGCCAGCAGGTCGGCGAGAGAGACCCAGTACTTC. Translation: CASRSARETQYF. V is TRBV28 and J is TRBJ2-5; D remains unclear. CDR3 size: 12 residues. The germline V and J ends were trimmed by 6 bases and 4 bases, with 9 bases remaining between them. Per germline, CDR1 MDHEN and CDR2 SYDVKM.